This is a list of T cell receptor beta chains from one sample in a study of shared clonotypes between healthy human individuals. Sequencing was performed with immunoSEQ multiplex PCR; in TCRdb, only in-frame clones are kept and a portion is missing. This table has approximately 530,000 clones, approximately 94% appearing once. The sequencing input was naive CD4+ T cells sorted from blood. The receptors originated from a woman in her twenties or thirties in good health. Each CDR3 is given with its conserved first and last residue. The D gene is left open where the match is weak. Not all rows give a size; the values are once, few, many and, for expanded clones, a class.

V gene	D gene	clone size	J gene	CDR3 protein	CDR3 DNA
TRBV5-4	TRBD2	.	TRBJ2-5	CASSLNRAGGPEETQYF	TGTGCCAGCAGCTTGAATCGGGCGGGAGGGCCGGAAGAGACCCAGTACTTC
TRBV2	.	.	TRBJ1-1	CASRLGLNTEAFF	TGTGCCAGCAGACTCGGACTGAACACTGAAGCTTTCTTT
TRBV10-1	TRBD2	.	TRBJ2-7	CASSGTSGGYEQYF	TGCGCCAGCAGTGGGACTAGCGGAGGATACGAGCAGTACTTC
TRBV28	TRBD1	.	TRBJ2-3	CASSPTGQGILGTDTQYF	TGTGCCAGCAGCCCCACGGGACAGGGGATTTTGGGGACAGATACGCAGTATTTT
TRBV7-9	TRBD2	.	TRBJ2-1	CASSSRTSAYHNEQFF	TGTGCCAGCAGCTCCCGGACTAGCGCCTACCACAATGAGCAGTTCTTC
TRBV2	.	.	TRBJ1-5	CASREGPSQPQHF	TGTGCCAGCAGGGAGGGGCCAAGTCAGCCCCAGCATTTT
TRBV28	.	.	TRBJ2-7	CASSSSIHEQYF	TGTGCCAGCAGTTCTAGTATCCACGAGCAGTACTTC
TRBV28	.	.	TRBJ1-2	CASSLIGRGYTF	TGTGCCAGCAGTCTCATTGGTAGAGGCTACACCTTC
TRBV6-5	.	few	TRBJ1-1	CASSPYGTEAFF	TGTGCCAGCAGTCCTTATGGCACTGAAGCTTTCTTT
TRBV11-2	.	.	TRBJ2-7	CASSFNYEQYF	TGTGCCAGCAGCTTCAACTACGAGCAGTACTTC
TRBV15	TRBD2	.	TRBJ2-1	CATSTTNLAGVRNEQFF	TGTGCCACCAGCACCACTAACCTAGCGGGAGTCCGCAATGAGCAGTTCTTC
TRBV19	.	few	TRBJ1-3	CASRDSGTAGNTGNTIYF	TGTGCCAGTAGGGATTCAGGGACTGCTGGAAATACTGGAAACACCATATATTTT
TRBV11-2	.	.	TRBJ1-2	CATNQMGFGGYGYTF	TGTGCCACCAATCAAATGGGTTTCGGTGGCTATGGCTACACCTTC
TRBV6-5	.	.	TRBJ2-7	CASSYSRSPGAEQYF	TGTGCCAGCAGTTACTCCAGATCCCCCGGGGCCGAGCAGTACTTC
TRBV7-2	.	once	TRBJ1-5	CASSLYLGGFDGQPQHF	TGTGCCAGCAGCTTATATCTCGGCGGGTTCGACGGTCAGCCCCAGCATTTT
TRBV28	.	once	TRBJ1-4	CASSSSGENEKLFF	TGTGCCAGCAGTTCATCAGGGGAAAATGAAAAACTGTTTTTT
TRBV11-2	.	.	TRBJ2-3	CASSLGQHTDTQYF	TGTGCCAGCAGCCTTGGACAACACACAGATACGCAGTATTTT
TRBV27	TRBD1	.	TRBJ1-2	CASSSQGATTYGYTF	TGTGCCAGCAGTTCGCAGGGGGCGACTACCTATGGCTACACCTTC
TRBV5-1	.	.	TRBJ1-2	CASSLGDIGYGYTF	TGCGCCAGCAGCCTTGGGGATATTGGCTATGGCTACACCTTC
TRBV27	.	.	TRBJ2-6	CASTNDQGRTGANVLTF	TGTGCCAGCACTAACGATCAGGGTCGGACTGGGGCCAACGTCCTGACTTTC
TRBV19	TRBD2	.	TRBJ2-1	CASSRLAGGNNEQFF	TGTGCCAGTAGTAGGCTAGCGGGAGGAAACAATGAGCAGTTCTTC
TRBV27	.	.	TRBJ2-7	CASSLSPLYEQYF	TGTGCCAGCAGTTTAAGCCCCCTCTACGAGCAGTACTTC
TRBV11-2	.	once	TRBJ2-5	CASSLGQMIQETQYF	TGTGCCAGCAGCTTAGGGCAGATGATACAAGAGACCCAGTACTTC
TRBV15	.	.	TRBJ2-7	CATSREPDWGAVYEQYF	TGTGCCACCAGCAGAGAGCCAGATTGGGGGGCGGTTTACGAGCAGTACTTC
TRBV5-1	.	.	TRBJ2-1	CASSEGNEQFF	TGCGCCAGCAGTGAAGGCAATGAGCAGTTCTTC
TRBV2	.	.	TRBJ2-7	CASSEGARAYEQYF	TGTGCCAGCAGTGAGGGAGCGCGCGCCTACGAGCAGTACTTC
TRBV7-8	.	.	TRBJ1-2	CASSLAQGRDGYTF	TGTGCCAGCAGCTTAGCGCAGGGGCGCGACGGCTACACCTTC
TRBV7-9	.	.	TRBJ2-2	CASRSGELNTGELFF	TGTGCCAGCAGGTCGGGGGAACTAAACACCGGGGAGCTGTTTTTT
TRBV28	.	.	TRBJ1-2	CASSLVTGHYGYTF	TGTGCCAGCAGTTTAGTAACAGGACACTATGGCTACACCTTC